The source of this T cell receptor beta chain is a study of cytomegalovirus exposure and HLA in healthy donors. A few counts support this clone. The CDR3 totals 15 residues. V dropped 3 bases and J dropped 5 bases, with 15 bases sitting between them. CDR1 is SNHLY and CDR2 is FYNNEI in the germline V gene. The PCR contained 60 Vbeta and 13 Jbeta primers. The repertoire was sequenced with immunoSEQ multiplex PCR; TCRdb's copy has only in-frame clones and lacks some. This sample has some 110,000 clones; approximately 14% occur once, and the top ten carry 0.83%. The sample comprised PBMCs. The J gene is TRBJ2-3, the V gene TRBV2, with D perhaps matching TRBD1 (6 bases). This receptor was obtained from a female donor in good health and CMV-seronegative. In DNA, the CDR3 is TGTGCCAGCAGTGATGGGCAGGGGAGAGGAGATACGCAGTATTTT. Protein product: CASSDGQGRGDTQYF.